A selection of T cell receptor beta chains follows, all from one sample in a study of Graves' ophthalmopathy and Graves' hyperthyroidism. TCRdb called the multiplex PCR reads again in MiXCR, with one record for every CDR3 protein. The sample consists of over a million distinct CDR3 sequences, about two fifths of them appearing once. Material: peripheral blood or thyroid tissue (not recorded which). Source of these receptors: an adult man with Graves' hyperthyroidism. CDR3s include the opening cysteine and the closing phenylalanine or tryptophan. Fields, in order: clone size, D gene, CDR3 length, J gene, V gene, CDR3 DNA, CDR3 protein. The D gene is left open where the match is weak. Size is stated for part of the rows, as once, few or many counts, or as a class when the clone is expanded.

NA TRBD1 15 TRBJ1-1 TRBV20-1 TGCAGTGCCAAAACAACCCGGGACAGACTCACTGAAGCTTTCTTT CSAKTTRDRLTEAFF
NA TRBD1 14 TRBJ1-4 TRBV7-2 TGTGCCAGCAGCAGGACAGGTGCTAATGAAAAACTGTTTTTT CASSRTGANEKLFF
many NA 14 TRBJ1-4 TRBV12-3/TRBV12-4 TGTGCCAGCAGTCTCGGACACGGAAATGAAAAACTGTTTTTT CASSLGHGNEKLFF
many TRBD2 16 TRBJ2-7 TRBV20-1 TGCAGTGCTACCGGGACTAGCGGGGGGAGCATTTACGAGCAGTACTTC CSATGTSGGSIYEQYF
NA TRBD2 17 TRBJ2-5 TRBV4-1 TGCGCCAGCAGCCATCGTCTAGCGGGAGGGAATCAAGAGACCCAGTACTTC CASSHRLAGGNQETQYF
NA TRBD1 15 TRBJ2-5 TRBV12-3/TRBV12-4 TGTGCCAGCAGACCGGACAGGGGGCGCGGGGAGACCCAGTACTTC CASRPDRGRGETQYF
NA NA 14 TRBJ1-5 TRBV6-5 TGTGCCAGCAGCCCGGGACGGATCAATCAGCCCCACCATTTT CASSPGRINQPHHF
NA NA 14 TRBJ2-7 TRBV27 TGTGCCAGCAGGGACGGGACTCGAGCCTACGAGCAGTACTTC CASRDGTRAYEQYF
NA NA 15 TRBJ2-5 TRBV2 TGTGCCAGCAGAGGGGAGACAGATTACCAAGAGACCCAGTACTTC CASRGETDYQETQYF
NA TRBD1 14 TRBJ1-1 TRBV10-3 TGTGCCATCAGTGAGGTAGGGGGCTGGGCTGAAGCTTTCTTT CAISEVGGWAEAFF
NA NA 11 TRBJ1-2 TRBV29-1 TGCAGCGGAGGGGAAAGAGGTGGCTACACCTTC CSGGERGGYTF
many NA 16 TRBJ2-7 TRBV24-1 TGTGCCACCAGTTTACTCCACCCTCGTAGGCCATCCGAGCAGTACTTC CATSLLHPRRPSEQYF
many NA 13 TRBJ2-5 TRBV20-1 TGCAGTGCTAGAGGTCGAACCTACGGGACCCAGTACTTC CSARGRTYGTQYF
many TRBD1 14 TRBJ1-5 TRBV7-2 TGTGCCAGCAGCACGACAGGGGTAAATCAGCCCCAGCATTTT CASSTTGVNQPQHF